The 22 T cell receptor beta chains in this list originate from one sample, sequenced in a study of blood T cell repertoires in COVID-19. This table comes from immunoSEQ multiplex PCR, and its TCRdb copy is limited to in-frame clones, with some not included. The data contain more than 55,000 clones, roughly 88% of them singletons. The sample taken for sequencing was peripheral blood. These receptors came from an elderly woman with acute or convalescent COVID-19.

This clone is medium-sized (0.01 to 0.1%) by share. The chain carries TRBV6-4 and TRBJ2-7; 8 bases agree with TRBD2. The CDR3 has 15 residues. The J segment lost 2 bases and the V segment lost 4 bases, leaving 7 bases of the junction unmatched. Per the germline V gene, CDR1 is MRHNA and CDR2 is SNTAGT. The CDR3 sequence: CASSGGGAGAYEQYF. DNA of the CDR3: TGTGCCAGCAGTGGAGGGGGAGCGGGAGCCTACGAGCAGTACTTC.

The V call is TRBV2, the J call TRBJ2-7; no reliable D call. Germline CDR1 reads SNHLY; CDR2 reads FYNNEI. The CDR3 length is 13 residues. Trimming pared 4 bases from V and 3 bases from J, leaving 10 bases between. The CDR3 region is CASSGPSHYEQYF. In DNA form, the CDR3 reads TGTGCCAGCAGTGGGCCCTCACACTACGAGCAGTACTTC. The full variable domain, rest sourced from reference TRBV2 and TRBJ2-7, is EPEVTQTPSHQVTQMGQEVILRCVPISNHLYFYWYRQILGQKVEFLVSFYNNEISEKSEIFDDQFSVERPDGSNFTLKIRSTKLEDSAMYFCASSGPSHYEQYFGPGTRLTVT.

This clone was recorded once. V gene TRBV29-1 combines with J gene TRBJ1-1; maybe TRBD1 (6 bases). Trimming cost V 6 bases and J 1 base, with 12 bases left between them. This CDR3 is built from 13 residues. In germline, CDR1 is SQVTM, CDR2 ANQGSEA. CDR3 nucleotides: TGCAGCGTCTACAGGGTTTCGAACACTGAAGCTTTCTTT. It yields the protein CSVYRVSNTEAFF.

The chain combines TRBV10-3 with TRBJ1-4; 7 bases map to TRBD1. This CDR3 is built from 12 residues. The germline gives CDR1 ENHRY, CDR2 SYGVKD. The J segment lost 3 bases and the V segment lost 11 bases, leaving 3 bases of the junction unmatched. Written as DNA, the CDR3 is TGTGCCGCACAGGGGCCTAATGAAAAACTGTTTTTT. Translation gives CAAQGPNEKLFF.

The rearrangement joins TRBV7-9 to TRBJ1-6; D unclear. Per the germline V gene, CDR1 is SEHNR and CDR2 is FQNEAQ (reference sequence). The germline V and J ends were trimmed by 1 base and 6 bases, with 13 bases remaining between them. The CDR3 runs 16 residues. This chain's CDR3 is CASSLDPSGTNSPLHF. The DNA of the CDR3 is TGTGCCAGCAGCTTAGACCCTTCAGGCACTAATTCACCCCTCCACTTT.

The V call is TRBV10-3, the J call TRBJ1-5; D not resolved. The V end lost 2 bases, the J end lost 4 bases, and 9 bases lay between the germline ends. Germline loops: CDR1 ENHRY, CDR2 SYGVKD. The CDR3 is 14 amino acids. In nucleotides, the CDR3 is TGTGCCATCAGTGAGGTCGGAGAGAATCAGCCCCAGCATTTT. Translation gives CAISEVGENQPQHF.

This sequence joins TRBV7-9 and TRBJ1-5, with 9 bases identical to TRBD1. Germline values: CDR1 SEHNR, CDR2 FQNEAQ (reference sequence). This CDR3 comprises 18 residues. V trimming: 1 base; J trimming: 6 bases; junction bases outside the gene matches: 13. The CDR3 is CASSLVPGQGRIGQPQHF. CDR3 DNA sequence: TGTGCCAGCAGCTTAGTACCGGGACAGGGACGTATTGGTCAGCCCCAGCATTTT.

This clone was found a few times. V and J are TRBV6-4 and TRBJ1-4; D is uncertain. The germline CDR1 and CDR2 sequences are MRHNA and SNTAGT. Trimming left V 0 bases short and J 8 bases short, with 13 bases between. This CDR3 is 15 amino acids long. CDR3 bases: TGTGCCAGCAGTGACTCGGGTATCCCGGGAGAAAAACTGTTTTTT. This codes for CASSDSGIPGEKLFF.

This clone was seen only once. V and J are TRBV7-2 and TRBJ2-1; 10 bases are a match to TRBD1. The CDR3 is 14 amino acids. Trimming cost V 3 bases and J 8 bases; bases outside gene matches: 4. The germline V gene encodes CDR1 SGHTA and CDR2 FQGNSA. The CDR3 nucleotides are TGTGCCAGCAGCTTCGACAGGGGGCACGATGAGCAGTTCTTC. As protein: CASSFDRGHDEQFF.

CDR3 in amino acids: CASSPGTSGTDTQYF. Here the CDR3 DNA reads TGTGCCAGCAGTCCCGGGACTAGCGGCACAGATACGCAGTATTTT. V and J are TRBV28 and TRBJ2-3; TRBD2 matches at 10 bases. The V and J ends lost 5 bases and 1 base, in that order; junction bases with no gene match: 3. Looked up from germline, CDR1 is MDHEN and CDR2 is SYDVKM. The CDR3 runs to 15 residues.

V usage is TRBV4-1 and J usage is TRBJ2-7; 9 bases are shared with TRBD1. Per germline, CDR1 MGHRA and CDR2 YSYEKL. The CDR3 extends over 16 amino acids. Trimming cost V 4 bases and J 5 bases; bases outside gene matches: 12. The CDR3 bases are TGCGCCAGCAGCCTCGGTGCTGTGGACAGGGGCGACGAGCAGTACTTC. Translation gives CASSLGAVDRGDEQYF.

The genes are TRBV28 and TRBJ2-3; 10 bases fit TRBD2. This CDR3 region has 16 residues. The germline V gene has CDR1 MDHEN and CDR2 SYDVKM. The J segment lost 5 bases and the V segment lost 3 bases, leaving 8 bases of the junction unmatched. DNA for the CDR3: TGTGCCAGCAGTTTTTTAGTGGCTAGCGGGAGAGATACGCAGTATTTT. Its translation: CASSFLVASGRDTQYF.

CDR3 sequence (DNA): TGTGCCATCAGTGGGACTAGCGGGGCACAAGAGACCCAGTACTTC. This codes for CAISGTSGAQETQYF. The chain is built from TRBV10-3 and TRBJ2-5, with TRBD2 matching over 12 bases. This CDR3 contains 15 residues. Trimming took 4 bases from V and 2 from J; bases not matched to a gene: 2. From germline, CDR1 is ENHRY and CDR2 SYGVKD.

V usage is TRBV9 and J usage is TRBJ1-1; possible D gene TRBD1, 6 bases. Deletions cut 5 bases from V and 2 bases from J, with 10 bases between. The CDR3 totals 13 residues. Germline-derived CDR1 and CDR2 are SGDLS and YYNGEE. CDR3 nucleotide sequence: TGTGCCAGCAGTCGGGACACTAACACTGAAGCTTTCTTT. Translating gives CASSRDTNTEAFF.

Comment on this clone: The junction departs from germline at one end; a sequencing error may be responsible. This chain joins TRBV7-7 and TRBJ1-1, with D possibly being TRBD1 (5 bases). Germline CDR1 reads SSHAT; CDR2 reads FNYEAQ (reference sequence). CDR3 length equals 15 residues. The CDR3 coding sequence is TGTGCCAGCAGCCCCGTCAGGGCAGTGAATACTGAAGCTTTCTTT. Its protein is CASSPVRAVNTEAFF.

The gene calls are TRBV11-2 and TRBJ1-1, with 8 positions matching TRBD1. The germline V gene has CDR1 SGHAT and CDR2 FQNNGV. V was pared by 3 bases and J by 5 bases, with 11 bases of the junction left unmatched. The CDR3 runs 16 residues. The CDR3 DNA follows: TGTGCCAGCAGCTTCCGACAGGGGCTAGGGAAGACTGAAGCTTTCTTT. Encoded protein: CASSFRQGLGKTEAFF.

The J gene is TRBJ1-2, the V gene TRBV5-1, with D unresolved. The germline gives CDR1 SGHRS, CDR2 YFSETQ. Trimming removed 0 bases from V and 4 bases from J, with 13 bases in between. CDR3 length: 15 amino acids. CDR3 bases: TGCGCCAGCAGCTTGGGGAGGCTCTGGGGCTATGGCTACACCTTC. It translates to CASSLGRLWGYGYTF. The variable domain in full, completed from reference TRBV5-1 and TRBJ1-2, reads KAGVTQTPRYLIKTRGQQVTLSCSPISGHRSVSWYQQTPGQGLQFLFEYFSETQRNKGNFPGRFSGRQFSNSRSEMNVSTLELGDSALYLCASSLGRLWGYGYTFGSGTRLTVV.

The table lists this clone with a count of one. The rearrangement joins TRBV29-1 to TRBJ2-7; 7 bases agree with TRBD2. Germline loops: CDR1 SQVTM, CDR2 ANQGSEA. This CDR3 is built from 15 residues. V shed 2 bases, J shed 3 bases, and the junction held 10 bases outside the gene matches. CDR3 bases: TGCAGCGTTGAACAACCTCGGCGGGGGAACTACGAGCAGTACTTC. Translation: CSVEQPRRGNYEQYF.

The rearrangement links TRBV6-5 to TRBJ2-3; D ambiguous. Per germline, CDR1 MNHEY and CDR2 SVGAGI. V was clipped by 6 bases and J by 2 bases, with 12 bases between them. The CDR3 covers 14 residues. Here the CDR3 reads CASRPLQNTDTQYF. The CDR3 DNA reads as TGTGCCAGCAGGCCCCTACAGAACACAGATACGCAGTATTTT.

The genes are TRBV6-5 and TRBJ1-2; 8 bases are a match to TRBD1. Trimming removed 2 bases from V and 4 bases from J; junction bases left unmatched: 6. Germline V gives CDR1 MNHEY, CDR2 SVGAGI. This CDR3 is built from 15 residues. The CDR3 here is CASSYQQGEGYGYTF. The CDR3, as DNA: TGTGCCAGCAGTTACCAACAGGGGGAGGGCTATGGCTACACCTTC.

The chain carries TRBV2 and TRBJ2-7; 7 nucleotides agree with TRBD1. The CDR3 loop spans 15 amino acids. CDR1 and CDR2 (germline): SNHLY, FYNNEI. The J segment lost 2 bases and the V segment lost 7 bases, leaving 11 bases of the junction unmatched. The CDR3 spells CASTKRDSRTYEQYF. The CDR3 DNA reads TGTGCCAGCACCAAGAGGGACAGTCGGACCTACGAGCAGTACTTC.

Details on this clone: Just one base apart from a much larger clone, this may be a read error. V gene TRBV7-9 combines with J gene TRBJ1-1, with D tentatively TRBD1 (5 bases). The CDR3 totals 12 residues. The V end lost 5 bases, the J end lost 10 bases, and 14 bases lay between the germline ends. Germline V gives CDR1 SEHNR, CDR2 FQNEAQ (reference sequence). The CDR3 reads CASSLLEGPAFF. Here the CDR3 DNA reads TGTGCCAGCAGCCTCCTGGAGGGGCCAGCTTTCTTT.